This TCR beta chain appears in the sequencing data of a study of blood T cell repertoires in COVID-19 (dated by TCRdb to the early 2020s). Broadly, across the study: Samples from collaborators originated in the United States, Italy and Spain and spanned both the acute and convalescent phases of COVID-19. The prospective study material was composed of cDNA or gDNA derived from T cells, B-cell-depleted T cells, or PBMCs. Deeply sampled blood TCRbeta repertoires from subjects exposed to, actively infected with, or recovered from COVID-19 were included in the dataset. A freely available public database, intended as a resource for researchers studying the immune response to SARS-CoV-2, is where the repertoires were released. Samples came from the ongoing ImmuneRACE study (first 160 participants) plus 1,254 subjects from 6 global collaborators. The sample metadata nearly always contained a de-identified subject ID, COVID-19 status, age in years and sex. HLA class I and class II types, where available, came from metadata supplied by the sample provider rather than from assay-based typing. Overall results and qualifications from the work: The amount of clinical and demographic metadata varied by source and participant and was provided uncurated.

TCRbeta CDR3 regions were amplified from genomic DNA by means of the immunoSEQ Assay, a bias-controlled multiplex PCR. The source study handled its data this way. The number of nucleated cells in each sample was estimated from the amplification of reference gene primers within the assay. Sequence reads were collapsed and filtered to measure the absolute abundance of every unique TCRbeta CDR3 rearrangement. For each sample, productive Simpson clonality was calculated as the square root of Simpson's diversity index across productive rearrangements. What TCRdb holds here is the immuneACCESS table cut down to in-frame rearrangements. Part of the clones is not present; checked against another copy, under half of the missing clones reflect an unresolved V gene, and the others are unexplained. V, J and clone size are taken as reported in that table, and D and trimming were inferred from the DNA itself. In this sample the table shows about 140,000 clones, roughly 84% of which occur a single time. The ten top clones hold around 8.6% of the sample.

Comments on this clone: Its antigen is unknown. No clone much larger than this one lies a single base away; base qualities are absent.

Each collaborating institution followed its own protocols to collect whole blood in K2EDTA tubes. For TCRbeta analysis, collaborator samples were shipped as frozen whole blood, as isolated PBMCs, or as DNA extracted from either sample type. The receptor's source is a human donor in a cohort sampled during active COVID-19. The sample consisted of peripheral blood.

DNA sequence: TGTGCCAGCAGCCAACCGGGACTGAGCACAGATACGCAGTATTTT. It translates to CASSQPGLSTDTQYF. This chain is built from TRBV14 and TRBJ2-3, and the D gene may be TRBD2, 6 bases matching. The germline V gene supplies CDR1 SGHDN and CDR2 FVKESK. Deletion took 2 bases off V and 0 bases off J, with a span of 9 bases between the germline ends. Including the terminal cysteine and phenylalanine, the CDR3 comprises 15 residues. Only CDR3 DNA remains: 45 bases, in frame from the first base.